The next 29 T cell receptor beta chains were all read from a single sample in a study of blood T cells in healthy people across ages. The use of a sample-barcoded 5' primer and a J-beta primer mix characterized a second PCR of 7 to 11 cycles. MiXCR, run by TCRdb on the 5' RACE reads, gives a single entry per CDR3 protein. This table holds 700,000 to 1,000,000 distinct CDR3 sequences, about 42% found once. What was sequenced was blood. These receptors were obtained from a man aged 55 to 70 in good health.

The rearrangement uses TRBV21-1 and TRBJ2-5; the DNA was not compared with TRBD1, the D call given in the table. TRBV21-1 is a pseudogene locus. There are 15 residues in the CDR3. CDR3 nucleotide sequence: TGTGCCAGCAGCAAACTCGACAGGCTGCAAGAGACCCAGTACTTC. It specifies CASSKLDRLQETQYF.

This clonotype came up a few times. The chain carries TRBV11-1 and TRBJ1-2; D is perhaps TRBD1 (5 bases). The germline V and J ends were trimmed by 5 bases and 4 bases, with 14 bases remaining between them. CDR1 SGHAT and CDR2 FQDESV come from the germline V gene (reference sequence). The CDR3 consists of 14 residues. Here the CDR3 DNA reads TGTGCCAGCAGCCGTGAGCAGGGTTCCTATGGCTACACCTTC. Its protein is CASSREQGSYGYTF.

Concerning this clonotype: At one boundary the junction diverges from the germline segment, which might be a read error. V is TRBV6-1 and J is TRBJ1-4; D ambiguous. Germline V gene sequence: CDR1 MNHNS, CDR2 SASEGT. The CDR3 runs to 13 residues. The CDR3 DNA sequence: TGTGCCAGCTCTCCGGGCCGTAATGAAAGACTGTTTTTT. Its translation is CASSPGRNERLFF.

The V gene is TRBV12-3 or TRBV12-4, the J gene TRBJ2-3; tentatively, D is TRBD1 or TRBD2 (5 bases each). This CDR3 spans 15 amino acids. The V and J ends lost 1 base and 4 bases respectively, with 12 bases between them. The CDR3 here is CASSLGGSRSDTQYF. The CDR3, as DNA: TGTGCCAGCAGTTTAGGGGGGAGTCGCTCAGATACGCAGTATTTT.

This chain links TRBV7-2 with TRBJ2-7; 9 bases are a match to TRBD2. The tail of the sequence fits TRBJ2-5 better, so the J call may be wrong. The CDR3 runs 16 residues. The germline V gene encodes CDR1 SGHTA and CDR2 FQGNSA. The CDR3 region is CASSFLDSGGPKTQYF. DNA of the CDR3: TGTGCCAGCAGCTTCCTGGACAGCGGGGGGCCGAAGACCCAGTACTTC.

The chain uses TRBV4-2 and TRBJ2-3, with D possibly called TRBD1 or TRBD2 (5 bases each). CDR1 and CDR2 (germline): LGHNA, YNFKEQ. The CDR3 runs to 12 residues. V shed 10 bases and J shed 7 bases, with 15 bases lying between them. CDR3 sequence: CAIPAGTYTQYF. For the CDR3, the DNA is TGTGCCATCCCGGCCGGGACGTATACGCAGTATTTT.

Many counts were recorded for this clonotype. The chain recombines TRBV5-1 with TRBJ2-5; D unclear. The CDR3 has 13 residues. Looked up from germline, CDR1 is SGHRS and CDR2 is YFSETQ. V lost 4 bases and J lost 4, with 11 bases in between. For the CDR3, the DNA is TGCGCCAGCAGCAACAGTGAGGTAGAGACCCAGTACTTC. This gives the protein CASSNSEVETQYF.

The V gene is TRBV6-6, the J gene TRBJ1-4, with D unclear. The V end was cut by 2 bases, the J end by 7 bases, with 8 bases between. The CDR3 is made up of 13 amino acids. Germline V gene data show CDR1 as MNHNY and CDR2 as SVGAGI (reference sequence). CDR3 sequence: CASSYIAGEKLFF. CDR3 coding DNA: TGTGCCAGCAGTTACATAGCAGGTGAAAAACTGTTTTTT.

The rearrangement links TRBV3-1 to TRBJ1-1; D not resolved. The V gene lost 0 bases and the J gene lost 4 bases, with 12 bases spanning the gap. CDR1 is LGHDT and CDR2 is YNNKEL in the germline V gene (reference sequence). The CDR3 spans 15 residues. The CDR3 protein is CASSQDHSGSTEAFF. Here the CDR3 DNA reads TGTGCCAGCAGCCAAGATCACAGCGGTAGCACTGAAGCTTTCTTT.

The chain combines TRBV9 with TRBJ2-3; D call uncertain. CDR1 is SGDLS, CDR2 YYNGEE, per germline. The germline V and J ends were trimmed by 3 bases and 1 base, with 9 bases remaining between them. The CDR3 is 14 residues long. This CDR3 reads CASSGPGGTDTQYF. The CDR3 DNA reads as TGTGCCAGCAGCGGTCCAGGAGGCACAGATACGCAGTATTTT.

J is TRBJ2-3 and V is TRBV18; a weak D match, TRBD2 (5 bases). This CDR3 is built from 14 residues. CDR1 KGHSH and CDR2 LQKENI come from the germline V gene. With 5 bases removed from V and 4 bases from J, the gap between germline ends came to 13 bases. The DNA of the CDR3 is TGTGCCAGCTCATCAGTTGGAGGCCCAGATACGCAGTATTTT. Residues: CASSSVGGPDTQYF.

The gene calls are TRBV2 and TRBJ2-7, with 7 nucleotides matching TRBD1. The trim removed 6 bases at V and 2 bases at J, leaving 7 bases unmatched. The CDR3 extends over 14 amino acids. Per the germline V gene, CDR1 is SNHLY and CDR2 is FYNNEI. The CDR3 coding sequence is TGTGCCAGCAGGGCAGGGACAGCAGCCTACGAGCAGTACTTC. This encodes CASRAGTAAYEQYF.

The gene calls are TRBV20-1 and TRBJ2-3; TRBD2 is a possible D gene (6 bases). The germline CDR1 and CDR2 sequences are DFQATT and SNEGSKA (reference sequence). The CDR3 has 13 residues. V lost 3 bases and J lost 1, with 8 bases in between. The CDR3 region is CSARPGGTDTQYF. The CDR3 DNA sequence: TGCAGTGCTAGGCCGGGGGGCACAGATACGCAGTATTTT.

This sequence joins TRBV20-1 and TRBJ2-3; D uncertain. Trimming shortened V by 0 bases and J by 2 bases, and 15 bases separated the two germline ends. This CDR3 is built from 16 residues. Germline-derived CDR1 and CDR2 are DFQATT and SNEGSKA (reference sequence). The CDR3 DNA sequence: TGCAGTGCTAGAGAGTGGGAAGGGATTAACACAGATACGCAGTATTTT. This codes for CSAREWEGINTDTQYF.

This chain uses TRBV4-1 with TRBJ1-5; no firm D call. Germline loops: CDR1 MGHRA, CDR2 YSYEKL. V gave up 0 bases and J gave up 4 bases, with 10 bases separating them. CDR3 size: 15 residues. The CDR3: CASSQDWQLNQPQHF. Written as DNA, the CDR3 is TGCGCCAGCAGCCAAGATTGGCAGTTAAATCAGCCCCAGCATTTT.

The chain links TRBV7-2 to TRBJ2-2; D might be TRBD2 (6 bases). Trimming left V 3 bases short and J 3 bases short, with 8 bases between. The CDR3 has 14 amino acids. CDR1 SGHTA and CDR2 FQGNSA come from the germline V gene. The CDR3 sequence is CASSLTSHTGELFF. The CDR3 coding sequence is TGTGCCAGCAGCTTGACTAGTCACACCGGGGAGCTGTTTTTT.

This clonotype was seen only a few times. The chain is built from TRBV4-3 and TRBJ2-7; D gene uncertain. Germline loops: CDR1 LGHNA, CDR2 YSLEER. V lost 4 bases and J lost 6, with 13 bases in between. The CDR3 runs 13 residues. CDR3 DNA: TGCGCCAGCAGCCCTAACAAGGGTCTCGAGCAGTACTTC. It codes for CASSPNKGLEQYF.

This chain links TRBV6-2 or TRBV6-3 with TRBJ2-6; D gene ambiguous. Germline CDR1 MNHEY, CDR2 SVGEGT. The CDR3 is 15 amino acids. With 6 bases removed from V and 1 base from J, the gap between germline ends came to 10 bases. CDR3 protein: CASSALRSGANVLTF. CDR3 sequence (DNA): TGTGCCAGCAGCGCCTTAAGGTCTGGGGCCAACGTCCTGACTTTC.

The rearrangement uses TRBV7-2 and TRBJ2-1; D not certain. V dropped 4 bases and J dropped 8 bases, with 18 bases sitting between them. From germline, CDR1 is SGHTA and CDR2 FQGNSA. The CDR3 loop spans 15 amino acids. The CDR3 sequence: CASSSGLPPYDEQFF. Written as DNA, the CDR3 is TGTGCCAGCAGCTCAGGCTTACCTCCGTATGATGAGCAGTTCTTC.

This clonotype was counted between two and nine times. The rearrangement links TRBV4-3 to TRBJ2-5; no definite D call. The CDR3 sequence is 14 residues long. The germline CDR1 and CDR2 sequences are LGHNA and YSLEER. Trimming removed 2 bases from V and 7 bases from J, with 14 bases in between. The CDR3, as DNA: TGCGCCAGCAGCCAACTGCCGGGCACGGGGACCCAGTACTTC. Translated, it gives CASSQLPGTGTQYF.

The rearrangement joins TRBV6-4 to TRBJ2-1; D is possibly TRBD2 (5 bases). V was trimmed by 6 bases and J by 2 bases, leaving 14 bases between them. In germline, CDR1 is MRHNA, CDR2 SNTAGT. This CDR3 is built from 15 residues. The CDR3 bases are TGTGCCAGCAGCCAGCGGCTTTCCCCCTACAATGAGCAGTTCTTC. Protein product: CASSQRLSPYNEQFF.

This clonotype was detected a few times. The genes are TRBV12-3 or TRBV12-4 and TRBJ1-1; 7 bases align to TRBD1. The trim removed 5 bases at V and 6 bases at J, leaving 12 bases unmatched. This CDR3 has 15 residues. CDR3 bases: TGTGCCAGCAGTAACCGACAGGGCCTGAGCGCTGAAGCTTTCTTT. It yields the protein CASSNRQGLSAEAFF.

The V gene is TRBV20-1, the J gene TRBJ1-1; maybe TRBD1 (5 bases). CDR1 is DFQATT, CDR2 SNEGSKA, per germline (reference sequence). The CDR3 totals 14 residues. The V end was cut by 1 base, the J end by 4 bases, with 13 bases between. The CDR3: CSARGGASGTEAFF. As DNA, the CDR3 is TGCAGTGCTAGAGGAGGGGCCTCGGGCACTGAAGCTTTCTTT.

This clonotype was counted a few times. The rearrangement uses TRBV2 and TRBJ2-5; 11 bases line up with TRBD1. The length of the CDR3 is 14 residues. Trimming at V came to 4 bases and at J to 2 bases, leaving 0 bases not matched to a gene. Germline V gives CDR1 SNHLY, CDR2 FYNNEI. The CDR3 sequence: CASSGDRGQETQYF. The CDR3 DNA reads TGTGCCAGCAGTGGGGACAGGGGGCAAGAGACCCAGTACTTC.

CDR3 sequence (DNA): TGTGCCAGCTCGACAGGGGCGGCGGGGAATGAGCAGTTCTTC. Protein: CASSTGAAGNEQFF. The rearrangement links TRBV18 to TRBJ2-1; 8 bases are a match to TRBD1. The CDR3 runs to 14 residues. V lost 6 bases, J lost 7 bases, and 8 bases stayed unmatched. Germline V gene data show CDR1 as KGHSH and CDR2 as LQKENI.

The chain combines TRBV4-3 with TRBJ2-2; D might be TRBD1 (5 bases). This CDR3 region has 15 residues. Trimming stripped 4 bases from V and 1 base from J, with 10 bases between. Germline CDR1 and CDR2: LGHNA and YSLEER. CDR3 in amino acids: CASSPDRGNTGELFF. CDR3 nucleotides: TGCGCCAGCAGCCCCGACAGAGGGAACACCGGGGAGCTGTTTTTT.

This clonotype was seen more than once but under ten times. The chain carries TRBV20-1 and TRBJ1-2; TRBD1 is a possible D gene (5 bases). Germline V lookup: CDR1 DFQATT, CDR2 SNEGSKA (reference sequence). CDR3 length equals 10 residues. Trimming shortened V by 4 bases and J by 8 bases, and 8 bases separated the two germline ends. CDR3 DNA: TGCAGTGCTACGGGGGACGGCTACACCTTC. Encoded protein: CSATGDGYTF.

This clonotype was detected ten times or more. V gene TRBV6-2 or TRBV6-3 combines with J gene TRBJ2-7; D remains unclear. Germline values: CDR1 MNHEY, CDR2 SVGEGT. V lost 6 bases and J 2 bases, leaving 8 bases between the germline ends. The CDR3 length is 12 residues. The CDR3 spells CASSVYTYEQYF. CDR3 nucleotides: TGTGCCAGCAGCGTATACACCTACGAGCAGTACTTC.

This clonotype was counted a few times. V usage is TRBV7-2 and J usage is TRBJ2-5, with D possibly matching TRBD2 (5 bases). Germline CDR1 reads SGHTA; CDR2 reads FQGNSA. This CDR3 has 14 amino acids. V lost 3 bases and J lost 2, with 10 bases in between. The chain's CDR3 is CASSLPIAQETQYF. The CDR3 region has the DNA TGTGCCAGCAGCTTGCCAATAGCGCAAGAGACCCAGTACTTC.